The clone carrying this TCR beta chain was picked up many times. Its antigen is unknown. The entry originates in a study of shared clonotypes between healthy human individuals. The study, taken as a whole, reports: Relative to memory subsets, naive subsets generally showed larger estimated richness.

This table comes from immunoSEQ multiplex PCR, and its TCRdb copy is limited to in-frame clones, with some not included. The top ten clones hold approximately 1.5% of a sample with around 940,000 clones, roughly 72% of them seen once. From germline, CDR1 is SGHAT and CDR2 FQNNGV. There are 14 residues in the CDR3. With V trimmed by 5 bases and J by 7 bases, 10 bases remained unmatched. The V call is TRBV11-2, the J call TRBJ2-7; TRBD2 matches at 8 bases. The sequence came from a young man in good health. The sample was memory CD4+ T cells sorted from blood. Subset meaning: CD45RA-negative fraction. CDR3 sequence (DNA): TGTGCCAGCAGCCCCAGCCGGGGGGGCTCTGAGCAGTACTTC. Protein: CASSPSRGGSEQYF.